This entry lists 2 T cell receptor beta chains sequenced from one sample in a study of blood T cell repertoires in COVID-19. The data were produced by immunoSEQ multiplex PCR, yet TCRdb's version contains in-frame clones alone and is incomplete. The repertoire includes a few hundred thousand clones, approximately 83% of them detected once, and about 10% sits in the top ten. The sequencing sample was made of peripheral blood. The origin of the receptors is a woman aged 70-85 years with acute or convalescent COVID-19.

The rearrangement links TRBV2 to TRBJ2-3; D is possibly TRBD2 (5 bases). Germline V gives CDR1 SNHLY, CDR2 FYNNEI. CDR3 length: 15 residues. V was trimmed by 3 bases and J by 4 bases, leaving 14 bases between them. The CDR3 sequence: CASSDGIRRADTQYF. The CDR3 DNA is TGTGCCAGCAGTGATGGCATCCGGCGGGCAGATACGCAGTATTTT.

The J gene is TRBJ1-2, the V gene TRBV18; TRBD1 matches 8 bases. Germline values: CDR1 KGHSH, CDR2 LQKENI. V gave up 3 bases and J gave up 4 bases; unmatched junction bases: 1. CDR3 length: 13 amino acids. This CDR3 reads CASSPTGGYGYTF. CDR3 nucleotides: TGTGCCAGCTCACCTACAGGGGGCTATGGCTACACCTTC.